The next 9 T cell receptor beta chains were all read from a single sample in a study of T cells in Graves' hyperthyroidism and ophthalmopathy. The source material, RNA transcripts, was used to amplify TCR beta CDR3 regions. A set of HTBI primers served as the primers for a first-round RT-PCR of the TCR CDR3. TCRdb fed the multiplex PCR reads into MiXCR, producing one record per CDR3 protein. This sample has about 250,000 distinct CDR3 sequences; about 20% occur once, and the top ten carry around 64%. The source material was blood. These receptors all come from a man aged 25-40 years with Graves' ophthalmopathy.

This clonotype was detected only a few times. The chain recombines TRBV20-1 with TRBJ2-3; D gene unclear. Germline CDR1 is DFQATT and CDR2 is SNEGSKA (reference sequence). Deletions cut 6 bases from V and 0 bases from J, with 10 bases between. This CDR3 contains 13 residues. The CDR3 is CSASQTSTDTQYF. The CDR3 DNA sequence: TGCAGTGCGAGCCAGACTAGCACAGATACGCAGTATTTT.

As regards this clonotype: This may stem from a read error, because a much larger clone lies one nucleotide away. The J gene is TRBJ2-7, the V gene TRBV28; D may be TRBD1 (5 bases). The CDR3 is 11 amino acids. Germline V gives CDR1 MDHEN, CDR2 SYDVKM. The V and J ends lost 6 bases and 3 bases respectively, with 6 bases between them. As DNA, the CDR3 is TGTGCCAGCAGGGACATCTACGAGCAGTACTTC. This codes for CASRDIYEQYF.

The chain employs TRBV11-2 and TRBJ2-7; a weak D match, TRBD2 (5 bases). The CDR3 is 14 residues long. Germline CDR1 reads SGHAT; CDR2 reads FQNNGV. Trimming shortened V by 6 bases and J by 2 bases, and 14 bases separated the two germline ends. The DNA of the CDR3 is TGTGCCAGCAGAGTAGCTCGGGGAACCTACGAGCAGTACTTC. This translates into CASRVARGTYEQYF. The complete variable domain, with remaining parts taken from reference TRBV11-2 and TRBJ2-7, reads EAGVAQSPRYKIIEKRQSVAFWCNPISGHATLYWYQQILGQGPKLLIQFQNNGVVDDSQLPKDRFSAERLKGVDSTLKIQPAKLEDSAVYLCASRVARGTYEQYFGPGTRLTVT.

This clonotype was seen ten or more times. The V call is TRBV20-1, the J call TRBJ2-3, with 11 bases lining up with TRBD2. Unmatched junction bases numbered 7, after V lost 3 bases and J lost 2 bases. The CDR3 length is 16 residues. In germline, CDR1 is DFQATT, CDR2 SNEGSKA (reference sequence). Here the CDR3 reads CSASRASGRITDTQYF. The CDR3 DNA follows: TGCAGTGCTAGTCGAGCTAGCGGGAGGATCACAGATACGCAGTATTTT.

In regard to this clonotype: One junction end does not reproduce the germline sequence, and a read error may be involved. This chain connects TRBV27 to TRBJ2-3; D is possibly TRBD1 (5 bases). The V gene's germline CDR1 is MNHEY and CDR2 SMNVEV (reference sequence). The CDR3 is 13 amino acids. In DNA, the CDR3 is TGTGCCAGCAGTCCCCCCCGAACAGGTACGCAGTATTTT. Translating gives CASSPPRTGTQYF.

This clonotype was observed a few times. The V gene is TRBV11-3, the J gene TRBJ2-3; either TRBD1 or TRBD2 may supply D (5 bases each). Trimming removed 5 bases at V and 6 bases at J, with 18 bases between. In germline, CDR1 is SGHNT, CDR2 YENEEA. This CDR3 region has 15 residues. The CDR3 DNA is TGTGCCAGCAGCAGCCGGGACCCGCAAGTCGATACGCAGTATTTT. This codes for CASSSRDPQVDTQYF.

This chain links TRBV11-1 with TRBJ1-1; D unclear. The CDR3 spans 14 residues. Germline V gives CDR1 SGHAT, CDR2 FQDESV (reference sequence). V lost 2 bases and J 1 base, leaving 8 bases between the germline ends. The CDR3 coding sequence is TGTGCCAGCAGCTTACGGGGTAAGAACACTGAAGCTTTCTTT. Translating it yields CASSLRGKNTEAFF.

Details on this clonotype: Since a much larger clone is just one base distant, this may be a read error. V is TRBV18 and J is TRBJ2-7; 7 nucleotides align to TRBD1. The V gene's germline CDR1 is KGHSH and CDR2 LQKENI. The CDR3 sequence is 12 residues long. The CDR3 loop is CAGSPQGSEQYF. CDR3 coding DNA: TGTGCCGGCTCACCACAGGGGTCCGAGCAGTACTTC.

This clonotype has a handful of counts. J is TRBJ1-4 and V is TRBV24-1, with 12 bases matching TRBD1. The CDR3 contains 18 residues. Germline trimming cut 3 bases from V and 7 bases from J; bases unmatched to any gene: 11. Germline CDR1 and CDR2: KGHDR and SFDVKD. The CDR3 region is CATSDPRDRGRLGEKLFF. CDR3 in DNA: TGTGCCACCAGTGATCCCCGGGACAGGGGGCGCCTTGGTGAAAAACTGTTTTTT.